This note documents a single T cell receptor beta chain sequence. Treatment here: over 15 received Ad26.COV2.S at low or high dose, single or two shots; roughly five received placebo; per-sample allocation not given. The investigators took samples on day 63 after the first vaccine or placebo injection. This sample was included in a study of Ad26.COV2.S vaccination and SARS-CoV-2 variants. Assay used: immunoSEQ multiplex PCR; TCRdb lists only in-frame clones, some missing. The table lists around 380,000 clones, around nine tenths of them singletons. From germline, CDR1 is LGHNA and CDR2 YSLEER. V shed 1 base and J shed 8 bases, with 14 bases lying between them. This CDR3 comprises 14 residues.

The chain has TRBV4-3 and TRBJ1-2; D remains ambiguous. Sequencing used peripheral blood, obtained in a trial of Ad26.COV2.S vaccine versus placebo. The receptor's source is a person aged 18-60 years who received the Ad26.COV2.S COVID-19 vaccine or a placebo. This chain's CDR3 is CASSQGPFKGGYTF. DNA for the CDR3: TGCGCCAGCAGCCAAGGCCCCTTCAAGGGAGGCTACACCTTC.